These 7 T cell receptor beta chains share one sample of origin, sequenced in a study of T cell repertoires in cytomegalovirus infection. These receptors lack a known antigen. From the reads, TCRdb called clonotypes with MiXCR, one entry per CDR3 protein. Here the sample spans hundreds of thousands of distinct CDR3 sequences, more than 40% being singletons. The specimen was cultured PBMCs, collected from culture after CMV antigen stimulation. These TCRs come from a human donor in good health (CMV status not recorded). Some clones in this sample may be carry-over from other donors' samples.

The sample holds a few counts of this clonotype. CDR3 in amino acids: CSARPHRQGGGEKLFF. In DNA, the CDR3 is TGCAGTGCTAGACCCCACCGCCAGGGGGGAGGTGAAAAACTGTTTTTT. The V call is TRBV20-1, the J call TRBJ1-4; 7 bases line up with TRBD1. This CDR3 contains 16 residues. Germline V gene sequence: CDR1 DFQATT, CDR2 SNEGSKA (reference sequence). The V segment lost 2 bases and the J segment 7 bases; nucleotides outside the gene matches: 13.

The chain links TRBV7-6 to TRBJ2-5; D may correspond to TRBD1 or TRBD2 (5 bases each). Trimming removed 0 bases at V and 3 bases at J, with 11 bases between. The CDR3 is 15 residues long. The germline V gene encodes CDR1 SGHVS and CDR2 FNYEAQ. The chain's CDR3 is CASSLALGEEETQYF. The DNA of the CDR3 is TGTGCCAGCAGCTTAGCCCTGGGGGAAGAAGAGACCCAGTACTTC.

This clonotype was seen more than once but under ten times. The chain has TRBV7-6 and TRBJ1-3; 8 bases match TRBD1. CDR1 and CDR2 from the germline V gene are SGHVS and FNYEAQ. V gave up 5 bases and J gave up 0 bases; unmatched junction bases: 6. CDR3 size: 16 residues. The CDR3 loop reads CASSPGQGYSGNTIYF. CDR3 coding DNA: TGTGCCAGCAGCCCCGGACAGGGTTACTCTGGAAACACCATATATTTT. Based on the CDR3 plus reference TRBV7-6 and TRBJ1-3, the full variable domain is GAGVSQSPRYKVTKRGQDVALRCDPISGHVSLYWYRQALGQGPEFLTYFNYEAQQDKSGLPNDRFSAERPEGSISTLTIQRTEQRDSAMYRCASSPGQGYSGNTIYFGEGSWLTVV.

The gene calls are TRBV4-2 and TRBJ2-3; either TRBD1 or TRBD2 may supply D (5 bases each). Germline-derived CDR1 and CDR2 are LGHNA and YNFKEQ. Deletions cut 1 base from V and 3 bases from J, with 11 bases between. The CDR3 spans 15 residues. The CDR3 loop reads CASSQGGPGTDTQYF. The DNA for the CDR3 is TGTGCCAGCAGCCAAGGGGGACCAGGAACAGATACGCAGTATTTT.

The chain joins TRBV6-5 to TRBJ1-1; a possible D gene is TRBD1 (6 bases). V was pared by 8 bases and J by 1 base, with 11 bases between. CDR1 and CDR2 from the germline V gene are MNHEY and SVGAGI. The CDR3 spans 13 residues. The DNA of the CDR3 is TGTGCCAGCGGCCGGACAGAGAACACTGAAGCTTTCTTT. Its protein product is CASGRTENTEAFF.

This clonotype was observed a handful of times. In DNA form, the CDR3 reads TGTGCCAGCAGTTTCACGGCGCAGGTTGGCTACACCTTC. Translated, it gives CASSFTAQVGYTF. The J gene is TRBJ1-2, the V gene TRBV28; no clear D gene. The CDR3 loop spans 13 amino acids. Trimming took 3 bases from V and 7 from J, leaving 12 bases between them. Germline V gene sequence: CDR1 MDHEN, CDR2 SYDVKM.

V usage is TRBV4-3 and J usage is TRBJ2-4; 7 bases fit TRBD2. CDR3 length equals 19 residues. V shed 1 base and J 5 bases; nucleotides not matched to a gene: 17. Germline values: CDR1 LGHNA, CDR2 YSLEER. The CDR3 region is CASSQVLGGKGSGENIQYF. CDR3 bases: TGCGCCAGCAGCCAAGTTTTGGGGGGGAAGGGCAGCGGGGAAAACATTCAGTACTTC.